This T cell receptor (beta chain) emerged from a study of memory CD4+ T cells and cytomegalovirus serostatus. Background on the study: Donors were healthy Belgian adults, under ten CMV seropositive and about two dozen seronegative.

Trimming pared 5 bases from V and 2 bases from J, leaving 9 bases between. This CDR3 is 13 amino acids long. Germline assignment: CDR1 SEHNR and CDR2 FQNEAQ (reference sequence). Single viable CD3+CD4+CD8-CD45RO+ cells were sorted as the memory CD4+ T cells. Methods used by the authors: After removing out-of-frame reads, 2 million to 2.5 million distinct TCRbeta sequences remained. TCRdb's copy holds only in-frame clones and misses some; the assay was immunoSEQ multiplex PCR. For V, J and clone size, that table is used; D and trimming come from the DNA. Found here are some 57,000 clones, less than 85% of them singletons; the top ten hold 0.75% to 0.9%. In its sample, this clone was seen a few times.

The receptor was isolated from an adult in good health and CMV-seronegative. The specimen sequenced was memory CD4+ T cells from blood. The rearrangement uses TRBV7-9 and TRBJ1-1, with D tentatively TRBD1 (5 bases). As DNA, the CDR3 is TGTGCCAGCAGCAGGGACGGTAACACTGAAGCTTTCTTT. Translated: CASSRDGNTEAFF. Drawing the rest from reference TRBV7-9 and TRBJ1-1, the complete variable domain is DTGVSQNPRHKITKRGQNVTFRCDPISEHNRLYWYRQTLGQGPEFLTYFQNEAQLEKSRLLSDRFSAERPKGSFSTLEIQRTEQGDSAMYLCASSRDGNTEAFFGQGTRLTVV.